This T cell receptor beta chain was identified during a study of T cells in localized non-small cell lung cancer. Whole-study findings and limits: Appearing in adjacent lung were a median approximately 57 of the top 100 tumor clones. It was uninvolved adjacent lung that showed the highest T cell clonality, exceeding tumor. Among blood samples, higher T cell density accompanied longer overall survival.

With 0 bases removed from V and 5 bases from J, the gap between germline ends came to 16 bases. Germline V gives CDR1 SGHDN, CDR2 FVKESK. This CDR3 is built from 16 residues. With respect to this clone: What it binds is unknown.

The data were produced by immunoSEQ multiplex PCR, yet TCRdb's version contains in-frame clones alone and is incomplete. The data hold 20,000 to 30,000 clones, with about 84% observed a single time. The sample was peripheral blood, taken before any cancer treatment. This clonotype originated in a man between 40 and 75 years old with stage III squamous cell lung carcinoma. This chain joins TRBV14 and TRBJ1-1; unclear D gene. DNA of the CDR3: TGTGCCAGCAGCCAAGAACGAAATCGGTTTCGTACTGAAGCTTTCTTT. Its protein is CASSQERNRFRTEAFF.